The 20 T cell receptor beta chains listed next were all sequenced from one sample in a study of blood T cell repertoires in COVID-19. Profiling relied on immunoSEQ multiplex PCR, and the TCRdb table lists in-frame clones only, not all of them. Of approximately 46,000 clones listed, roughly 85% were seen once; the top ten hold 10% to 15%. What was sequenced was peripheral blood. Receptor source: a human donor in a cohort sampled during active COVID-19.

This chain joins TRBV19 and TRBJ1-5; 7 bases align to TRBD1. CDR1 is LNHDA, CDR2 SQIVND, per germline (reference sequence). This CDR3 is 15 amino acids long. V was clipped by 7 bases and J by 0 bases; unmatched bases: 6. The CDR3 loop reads CASTPTGNSNQPQHF. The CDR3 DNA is TGTGCCAGTACCCCGACAGGGAATAGCAATCAGCCCCAGCATTTT.

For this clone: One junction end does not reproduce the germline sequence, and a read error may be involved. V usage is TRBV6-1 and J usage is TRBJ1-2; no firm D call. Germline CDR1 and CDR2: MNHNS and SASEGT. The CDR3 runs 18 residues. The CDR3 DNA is TGTGCCAGCAGCGAAGTCCCTTTAGATGGTTTATCTGGCTATGGCTACACCTTC. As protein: CASSEVPLDGLSGYGYTF.

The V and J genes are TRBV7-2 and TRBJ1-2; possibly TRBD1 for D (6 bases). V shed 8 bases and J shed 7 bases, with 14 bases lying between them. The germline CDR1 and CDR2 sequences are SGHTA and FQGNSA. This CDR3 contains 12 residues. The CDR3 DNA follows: TGTGCCAGCGGCCAACAGGGTGGTGGCTACACCTTC. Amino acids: CASGQQGGGYTF.

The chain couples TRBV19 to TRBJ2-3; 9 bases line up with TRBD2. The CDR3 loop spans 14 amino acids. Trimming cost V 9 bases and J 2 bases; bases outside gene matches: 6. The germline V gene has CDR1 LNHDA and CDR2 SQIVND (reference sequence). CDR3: CASRRGGDTDTQYF. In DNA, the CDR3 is TGTGCCAGCCGGCGGGGGGGCGACACAGATACGCAGTATTTT.

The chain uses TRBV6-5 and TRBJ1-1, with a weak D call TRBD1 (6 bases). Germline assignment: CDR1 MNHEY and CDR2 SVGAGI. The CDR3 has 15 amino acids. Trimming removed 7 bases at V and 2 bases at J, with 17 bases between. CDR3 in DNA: TGTGCCAGCAAAGAAGGAGACAGGCTTAACACTGAAGCTTTCTTT. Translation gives CASKEGDRLNTEAFF.

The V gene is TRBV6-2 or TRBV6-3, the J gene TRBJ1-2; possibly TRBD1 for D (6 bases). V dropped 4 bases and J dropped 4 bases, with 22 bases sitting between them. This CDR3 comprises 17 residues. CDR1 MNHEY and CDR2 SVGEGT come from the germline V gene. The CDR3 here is CASSSSTGLRVFYGYTF. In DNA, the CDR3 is TGTGCCAGCAGTTCCTCAACAGGGTTGAGGGTTTTCTATGGCTACACCTTC.

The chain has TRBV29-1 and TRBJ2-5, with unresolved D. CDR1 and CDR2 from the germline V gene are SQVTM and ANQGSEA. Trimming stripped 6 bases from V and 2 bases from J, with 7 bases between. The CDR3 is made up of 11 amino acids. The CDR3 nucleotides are TGCAGCGTACAGACACAAGAGACCCAGTACTTC. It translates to CSVQTQETQYF.

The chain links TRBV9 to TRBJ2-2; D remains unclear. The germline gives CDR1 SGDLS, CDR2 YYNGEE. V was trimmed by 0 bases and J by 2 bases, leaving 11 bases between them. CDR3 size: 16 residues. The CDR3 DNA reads TGTGCCAGCAGCGTAGCTGTCCTGGCCAACACCGGGGAGCTGTTTTTT. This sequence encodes CASSVAVLANTGELFF.

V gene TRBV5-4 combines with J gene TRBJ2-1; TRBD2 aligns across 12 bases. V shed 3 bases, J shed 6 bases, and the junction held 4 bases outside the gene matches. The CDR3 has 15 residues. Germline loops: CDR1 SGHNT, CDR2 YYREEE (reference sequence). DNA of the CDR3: TGTGCCAGCAGCTCTCAGACTAGCGGGGGCAATGAGCAGTTCTTC. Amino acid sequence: CASSSQTSGGNEQFF.

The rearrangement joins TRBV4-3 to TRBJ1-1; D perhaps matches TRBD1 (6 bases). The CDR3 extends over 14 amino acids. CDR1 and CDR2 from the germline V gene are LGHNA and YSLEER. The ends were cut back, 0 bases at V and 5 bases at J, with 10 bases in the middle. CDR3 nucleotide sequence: TGCGCCAGCAGCCAAGATATTCAGGGGACTGAAGCTTTCTTT. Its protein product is CASSQDIQGTEAFF.

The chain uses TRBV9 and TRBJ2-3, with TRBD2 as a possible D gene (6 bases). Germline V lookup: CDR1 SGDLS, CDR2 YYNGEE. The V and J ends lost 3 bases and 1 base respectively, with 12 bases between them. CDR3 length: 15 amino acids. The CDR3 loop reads CASSGSGTGTDTQYF. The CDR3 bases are TGTGCCAGCAGCGGCTCCGGGACTGGCACAGATACGCAGTATTTT.

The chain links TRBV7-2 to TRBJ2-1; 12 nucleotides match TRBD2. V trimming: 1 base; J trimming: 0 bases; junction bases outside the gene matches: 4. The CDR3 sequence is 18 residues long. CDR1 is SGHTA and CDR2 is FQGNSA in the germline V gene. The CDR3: CASSLGPSGGASYNEQFF. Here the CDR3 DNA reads TGTGCCAGCAGCTTAGGTCCTAGCGGGGGGGCCTCCTACAATGAGCAGTTCTTC.

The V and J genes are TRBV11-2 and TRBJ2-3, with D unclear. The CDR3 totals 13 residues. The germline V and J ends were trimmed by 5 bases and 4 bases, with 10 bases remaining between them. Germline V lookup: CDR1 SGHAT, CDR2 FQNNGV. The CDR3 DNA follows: TGTGCCAGCAGCCCCTTGCGAGCAGATACGCAGTATTTT. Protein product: CASSPLRADTQYF.

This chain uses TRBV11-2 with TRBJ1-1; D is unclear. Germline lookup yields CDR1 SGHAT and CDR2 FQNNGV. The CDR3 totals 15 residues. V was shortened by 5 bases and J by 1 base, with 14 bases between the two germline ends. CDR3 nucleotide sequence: TGTGCCAGCAGCCCCGAGGCCCTTCGGAACACTGAAGCTTTCTTT. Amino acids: CASSPEALRNTEAFF.

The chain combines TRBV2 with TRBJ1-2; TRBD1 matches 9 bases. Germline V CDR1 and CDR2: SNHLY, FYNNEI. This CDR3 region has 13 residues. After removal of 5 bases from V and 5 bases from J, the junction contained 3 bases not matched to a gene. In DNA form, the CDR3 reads TGTGCCAGCAGTCGGGACAGGGATTATGGCTACACCTTC. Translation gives CASSRDRDYGYTF.

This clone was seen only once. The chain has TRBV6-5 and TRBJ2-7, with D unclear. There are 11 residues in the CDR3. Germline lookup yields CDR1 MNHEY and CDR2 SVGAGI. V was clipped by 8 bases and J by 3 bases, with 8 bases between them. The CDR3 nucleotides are TGTGCCAGCTTAGTGCGCTACGAGCAGTACTTC. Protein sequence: CASLVRYEQYF.

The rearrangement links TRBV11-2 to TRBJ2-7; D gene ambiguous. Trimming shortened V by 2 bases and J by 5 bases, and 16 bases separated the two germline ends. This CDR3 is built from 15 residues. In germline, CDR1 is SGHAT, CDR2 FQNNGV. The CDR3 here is CASSLSPYPPNEQYF. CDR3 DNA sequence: TGTGCCAGCAGCTTATCTCCCTACCCTCCCAACGAGCAGTACTTC.

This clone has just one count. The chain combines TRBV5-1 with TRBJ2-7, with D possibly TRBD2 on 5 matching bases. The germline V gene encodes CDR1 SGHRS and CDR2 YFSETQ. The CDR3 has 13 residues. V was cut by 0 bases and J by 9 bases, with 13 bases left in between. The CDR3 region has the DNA TGCGCCAGCAGCTTGGCCGGGGTGGCCGGGCAGTACTTC. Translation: CASSLAGVAGQYF.

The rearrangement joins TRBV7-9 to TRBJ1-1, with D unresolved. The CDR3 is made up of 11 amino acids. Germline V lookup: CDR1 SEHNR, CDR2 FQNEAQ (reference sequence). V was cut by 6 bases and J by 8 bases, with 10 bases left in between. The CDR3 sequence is CASSSRVEAFF. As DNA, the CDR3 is TGTGCCAGCAGTTCCCGAGTAGAAGCTTTCTTT.

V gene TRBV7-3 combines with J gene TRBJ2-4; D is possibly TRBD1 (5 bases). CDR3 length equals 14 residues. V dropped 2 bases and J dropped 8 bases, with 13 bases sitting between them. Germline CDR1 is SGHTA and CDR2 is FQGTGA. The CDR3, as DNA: TGTGCCAGCAGCTTACTTGGGGCGAATGACATTCAGTACTTC. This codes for CASSLLGANDIQYF.